This entry concerns a single TCR beta chain. This sample is drawn from a study of human T cells and chemical hapten exposure. Study overall: Each patient's scalp received weekly diphenylcyclopropenone throughout the approximately 24-week study.

Time point denoted: pre-sensitization, week 0. This sample's treatment: therapeutic diphenylcyclopropenone sensitization with weekly scalp DPC. For the library, individual cDNA molecules each received unique molecular identifiers. Under the authors' procedure: Sample TCR totals centred on a median of approximately 96,000, ranging about 23,224 to 700,000. TCRdb ran MiXCR on the RACE reads and lists one entry per CDR3 protein. The V and J calls were not made by the authors but by TCRdb's processing. This table has under 400,000 distinct CDR3 sequences, roughly 4.6% appearing once. CDR3 length equals 16 residues. Germline V lookup: CDR1 SEHNR, CDR2 FQNEAQ (reference sequence). After removal of 3 bases from V and 4 bases from J, the junction contained 8 bases not matched to a gene.

Here the sequenced sample was whole blood, taken in connection with sensitization to the hapten diphenylcyclopropenone (DPC). The chain is built from TRBV7-9 and TRBJ1-1; 10 bases map to TRBD1. This TCR derives from a woman aged 45-59 years with alopecia areata. Some clones in this sample may be carry-over from other donors' samples. The CDR3 DNA follows: TGTGCCAGCAGCTTCTTACTTGGGACAGGGGTCACTGAAGCTTTCTTT. Protein sequence: CASSFLLGTGVTEAFF.